The clone carrying this T cell receptor beta chain has just a few counts. There are 17 residues in the CDR3. Germline V lookup: CDR1 SGHTA, CDR2 FQGTGA. V gave up 3 bases and J gave up 0 bases; unmatched junction bases: 8. The data are from a study of regulatory T cells in long-lasting Graves disease. Arm-PCR of CDR3 regions and iRepertoire HTBI primers were used to build TCR beta libraries. One entry per CDR3 protein results from TCRdb running MiXCR on the multiplex PCR reads. The profile covers more than 350,000 distinct CDR3 sequences, with around a fifth appearing a single time and 14% taken by the ten largest. Time point given: persistent/refractory GD, antithyroid drugs over 5 years with positive TRAb. The authors made the TCR library using RNA they extracted from PBMCs.

The sample here was peripheral blood mononuclear cells (PBMCs), taken when the disease was refractory, from a patient treated with antithyroid drugs. This chain uses TRBV7-3 with TRBJ2-1; TRBD2 matches at 7 bases. The receptor was derived from a female donor with Graves disease. The CDR3 bases are TGTGCCAGCAGCTTGGGCGGGAGCGTCAGCTCCTACAATGAGCAGTTCTTC. Amino acid sequence: CASSLGGSVSSYNEQFF.